This T cell receptor (beta chain) comes out of a study of OX40 agonist ivuxolimab in advanced cancers. Study at large: Patients were dosed intravenously with ivuxolimab at 0.01 to 10 mg/kg every 2 weeks. Broader study findings: Among the lowest peripheral clonal expansion occurred in 0.1-3.0 mg/kg partial responders. Clonal expansion was seen in CD4+ and CD8+ blood T cells by week 6 at 0.1 to 3.0 mg/kg.

Libraries were prepared by immunoSEQ multiplex PCR; TCRdb keeps only in-frame clonotypes and omits some of them. The data show some 57,000 clones, with about 82% seen just once and roughly 4% held by the top ten. Trimming removed 8 bases from V and 7 bases from J, with 25 bases in between. This CDR3 comprises 16 residues. Germline V gene data show CDR1 as MNHEY and CDR2 as SMNVEV (reference sequence). At baseline, cycle 4 day 1, and cycle 7 day 1, blood was sampled. With regard to this clone: Antigen specificity is unknown.

The rearrangement joins TRBV27 to TRBJ2-3; D perhaps matches TRBD1 (6 bases). The receptor was isolated from an adult with an advanced solid tumor such as melanoma, head and neck, liver or kidney cancer. The sequencing here drew on CD4+ or CD8+ T cells sorted from blood, taken in a trial of the OX40 agonist ivuxolimab. CDR3 amino acids: CASESYGQGFVHTQYF. Here the CDR3 DNA reads TGTGCCAGCGAATCCTACGGCCAGGGGTTTGTGCATACGCAGTATTTT.